The 26 T cell receptor beta chains reported below all come from one sample, sequenced in a study of T cell changes during pregnancy in multiple sclerosis. Only in-frame clones appear in the TCRdb table, and some are missing; sequencing was by immunoSEQ multiplex PCR. Of about 36,000 clones in the sample, just over 90% were seen once. Sequenced here: CD4+ T cells from peripheral blood mononuclear cells, sampled after pregnancy. All receptors come from a female donor with multiple sclerosis, enrolled in a pregnancy study.

The chain combines TRBV25-1 with TRBJ2-3, with D tentatively TRBD1 (6 bases). Per germline, CDR1 MGHDK and CDR2 SYGVNS. The CDR3 contains 14 residues. Trimming shortened V by 3 bases and J by 4 bases, and 11 bases separated the two germline ends. CDR3 DNA: TGTGCCAGCAGTGACAGGGGCAAGTCAGATACGCAGTATTTT. Translated: CASSDRGKSDTQYF. The full variable domain, rest sourced from reference TRBV25-1 and TRBJ2-3, is EADIYQTPRYLVIGTGKKITLECSQTMGHDKMYWYQQDPGMELHLIHYSYGVNSTEKGDLSSESTVSRIRTEHFPLTLESARPSHTSQYLCASSDRGKSDTQYFGPGTRLTVL.

This CDR3 reads CASSPSGNNQPQHF. In DNA, the CDR3 is TGTGCCAGCAGCCCTTCGGGGAACAATCAGCCCCAGCATTTT. The V call is TRBV28, the J call TRBJ1-5; D uncertain. V was cut by 6 bases and J by 3 bases, with 12 bases left in between. Germline V lookup: CDR1 MDHEN, CDR2 SYDVKM. CDR3 length: 14 amino acids.

This rearrangement joins TRBV5-1 to TRBJ1-6, with unresolved D. V lost 0 bases and J 9 bases, leaving 16 bases between the germline ends. The CDR3 spans 16 residues. Germline values: CDR1 SGHRS, CDR2 YFSETQ. The CDR3 sequence is CASSLDRHPSGSPLHF. The CDR3, as DNA: TGCGCCAGCAGCTTGGATCGGCACCCATCGGGTTCACCCCTCCACTTT. The full variable domain, in which reference TRBV5-1 and TRBJ1-6 provide the parts outside the CDR3, is KAGVTQTPRYLIKTRGQQVTLSCSPISGHRSVSWYQQTPGQGLQFLFEYFSETQRNKGNFPGRFSGRQFSNSRSEMNVSTLELGDSALYLCASSLDRHPSGSPLHFGNGTRLTVT.

J is TRBJ1-5 and V is TRBV2; TRBD1 agrees at 7 bases. From germline, CDR1 is SNHLY and CDR2 FYNNEI. This CDR3 spans 16 amino acids. With V trimmed by 6 bases and J by 0 bases, 8 bases remained unmatched. The CDR3 sequence is CASRGRTGDSNQPQHF. As DNA, the CDR3 is TGTGCCAGCAGGGGCCGGACAGGAGATAGCAATCAGCCCCAGCATTTT.

This clone was observed once. The V gene is TRBV9, the J gene TRBJ2-2; possible D gene TRBD2, 7 bases. Germline V gene lookup returns CDR1 SGDLS and CDR2 YYNGEE. The CDR3 covers 18 residues. V dropped 0 bases and J dropped 7 bases, with 22 bases sitting between them. CDR3 sequence: CASSVDPLGGPFVGELFF. CDR3 DNA: TGTGCCAGCAGCGTAGACCCGCTCGGGGGGCCTTTTGTCGGGGAGCTGTTTTTT. Full variable domain (missing parts from reference TRBV9 and TRBJ2-2): DSGVTQTPKHLITATGQRVTLRCSPRSGDLSVYWYQQSLDQGLQFLIQYYNGEERAKGNILERFSAQQFPDLHSELNLSSLELGDSALYFCASSVDPLGGPFVGELFFGEGSRLTVL.

This chain connects TRBV6-6 to TRBJ2-7, with 7 bases identical to TRBD1. In germline, CDR1 is MNHNY, CDR2 SVGAGI (reference sequence). The J segment lost 1 base and the V segment lost 6 bases, leaving 6 bases of the junction unmatched. This CDR3 region has 14 residues. The CDR3 nucleotides read TGTGCCAGCAGGTGGGACAGTGCGTCCTACGAGCAGTACTTC. Amino acid sequence: CASRWDSASYEQYF.

This rearrangement joins TRBV5-4 to TRBJ1-1; weak D call: TRBD1 (6 bases). This CDR3 is built from 15 residues. V lost 3 bases and J 0 bases, leaving 12 bases between the germline ends. Germline CDR1 reads SGHNT; CDR2 reads YYREEE (reference sequence). CDR3 residues: CASSYPRGMNTEAFF. DNA for the CDR3: TGTGCCAGCAGCTACCCAAGGGGGATGAACACTGAAGCTTTCTTT.

The rearrangement links TRBV11-2 to TRBJ1-1, with unresolved D. The CDR3 has 13 amino acids. Deletions cut 5 bases from V and 6 bases from J, with 13 bases between. CDR1 SGHAT and CDR2 FQNNGV come from the germline V gene. Written as DNA, the CDR3 is TGTGCCAGCAGCCCCCACTTGTCCGCTGAAGCTTTCTTT. This gives the protein CASSPHLSAEAFF.

In its sample, this clone was seen once. This chain links TRBV25-1 with TRBJ2-2, with 13 bases that match TRBD2. The CDR3 has 16 amino acids. Germline CDR1 and CDR2: MGHDK and SYGVNS. V trimming: 3 bases; J trimming: 7 bases; junction bases outside the gene matches: 5. The CDR3 DNA is TGTGCCAGCAGTGACGGACTAGCGGGAGTCGGCGGGGAGCTGTTTTTT. Its translation: CASSDGLAGVGGELFF.

This sequence joins TRBV4-2 and TRBJ2-7; 7 nucleotides align to TRBD2. CDR3 length: 15 amino acids. V lost 5 bases to trimming and J lost 2 bases; unmatched junction nucleotides: 9. Germline V CDR1 and CDR2: LGHNA, YNFKEQ. This chain's CDR3 is CASSSPSGTTYEQYF. CDR3 bases: TGTGCCAGCAGCTCCCCTAGCGGAACAACCTACGAGCAGTACTTC.

This chain links TRBV10-3 with TRBJ2-5, with a weak D call TRBD1 (5 bases). CDR3 length: 15 residues. The germline gives CDR1 ENHRY, CDR2 SYGVKD. V was trimmed by 0 bases and J by 4 bases, leaving 12 bases between them. The CDR3 protein is CAISESGRVGETQYF. For the CDR3, the DNA is TGTGCCATCAGTGAGTCGGGCAGGGTGGGAGAGACCCAGTACTTC.

The chain is built from TRBV30 and TRBJ2-7; 8 nucleotides line up with TRBD1. The CDR3 loop spans 14 amino acids. Per germline, CDR1 GTSNPN and CDR2 SVGIG (reference sequence). The V gene end was trimmed by 3 bases and the J gene end by 3 bases; junction bases not matched to a gene: 7. The CDR3 spells CAWRQKGQVYEQYF. For the CDR3, the DNA is TGTGCCTGGAGGCAAAAGGGACAGGTCTACGAGCAGTACTTC.

The chain carries TRBV19 and TRBJ2-1; the match to TRBD2 covers 10 bases. The CDR3 is 20 residues long. V was pared by 6 bases and J by 0 bases, with 17 bases of the junction left unmatched. Per the germline V gene, CDR1 is LNHDA and CDR2 is SQIVND (reference sequence). The CDR3 nucleotides are TGTGCCAGTAGCGGGGGTCTAGCGGGGGTCCCCTTAGGCTCCTACAATGAGCAGTTCTTC. This codes for CASSGGLAGVPLGSYNEQFF.

V gene TRBV2 combines with J gene TRBJ1-1; 7 bases agree with TRBD1. CDR3 length equals 15 residues. In germline, CDR1 is SNHLY, CDR2 FYNNEI. After removal of 6 bases from V and 4 bases from J, the junction contained 11 bases not matched to a gene. CDR3 amino acids: CASRGQARGTTEAFF. For the CDR3, the DNA is TGTGCCAGCAGAGGACAGGCCCGGGGTACCACTGAAGCTTTCTTT.

V is TRBV19 and J is TRBJ1-6; 7 bases are shared with TRBD1. This CDR3 is built from 14 residues. V lost 7 bases to trimming and J lost 9 bases; unmatched junction nucleotides: 9. The germline V gene has CDR1 LNHDA and CDR2 SQIVND (reference sequence). CDR3 coding DNA: TGTGCCAGTACCCCGGCAGGGGGTGGTTCACCCCTCCACTTT. Amino acids: CASTPAGGGSPLHF.

This rearrangement joins TRBV5-1 to TRBJ2-2; 7 bases are shared with TRBD1. Germline-derived CDR1 and CDR2 are SGHRS and YFSETQ. Losses at the gene ends were 3 bases for V and 3 bases for J; bases not matched to a gene: 2. This CDR3 has 14 amino acids. The CDR3: CASSSDRDTGELFF. CDR3 nucleotide sequence: TGCGCCAGCAGCTCAGACAGGGACACCGGGGAGCTGTTTTTT.

The V and J genes are TRBV14 and TRBJ2-1, with 7 bases matching TRBD1. Germline CDR1 reads SGHDN; CDR2 reads FVKESK. The CDR3 loop spans 16 amino acids. V shed 1 base, J shed 4 bases, and the junction held 7 bases outside the gene matches. The CDR3 is CASSQVTGAIYNEQFF. For the CDR3, the DNA is TGTGCCAGCAGCCAAGTAACAGGGGCGATATACAATGAGCAGTTCTTC.

The rearrangement links TRBV2 to TRBJ1-5; D unclear. The ends were cut back, 7 bases at V and 3 bases at J, with 13 bases in the middle. The CDR3 sequence is 14 residues long. CDR1 is SNHLY and CDR2 is FYNNEI in the germline V gene. This CDR3 reads CASTKGGFNQPQHF. CDR3 bases: TGTGCCAGCACCAAGGGAGGTTTCAATCAGCCCCAGCATTTT.

V and J are TRBV6-6 and TRBJ2-5; TRBD1 might be the D (5 bases). From germline, CDR1 is MNHNY and CDR2 SVGAGI (reference sequence). V was shortened by 4 bases and J by 6 bases, with 12 bases between the two germline ends. The CDR3 contains 13 residues. CDR3 in amino acids: CASSFRETKTQYF. The CDR3 DNA follows: TGTGCCAGCAGTTTCAGGGAAACGAAGACCCAGTACTTC.

The chain has TRBV7-2 and TRBJ1-1, with TRBD1 as a possible D gene (6 bases). From germline, CDR1 is SGHTA and CDR2 FQGNSA. Trimming removed 2 bases from V and 2 bases from J, with 18 bases in between. The CDR3 is made up of 17 amino acids. The CDR3 region is CASSLTGQSRFNTEAFF. The CDR3, as DNA: TGTGCCAGCAGCTTAACCGGACAGTCCCGGTTCAACACTGAAGCTTTCTTT.

V and J are TRBV7-6 and TRBJ2-3, with TRBD2 matching 14 bases. The CDR3 sequence is 17 residues long. Trimming took 5 bases from V and 3 from J; bases not matched to a gene: 7. Germline V CDR1 and CDR2: SGHVS, FNYEAQ. The DNA for the CDR3 is TGTGCCAGCAGCCCCCGGACTAGCGGGGGGATAACAGATACGCAGTATTTT. It encodes CASSPRTSGGITDTQYF.

The V call is TRBV18, the J call TRBJ2-3; 9 bases match TRBD1. This CDR3 is 14 amino acids long. J was trimmed by 5 bases and V by 3 bases; bases with no gene match: 3. Looked up from germline, CDR1 is KGHSH and CDR2 is LQKENI. The CDR3 here is CASSPKTGGDTQYF. In DNA, the CDR3 is TGTGCCAGCTCACCGAAGACAGGGGGAGATACGCAGTATTTT.

The genes are TRBV29-1 and TRBJ1-1; D is ambiguous. This CDR3 is 18 amino acids long. Trimming stripped 3 bases from V and 5 bases from J, with 28 bases between. Looked up from germline, CDR1 is SQVTM and CDR2 is ANQGSEA. CDR3 DNA sequence: TGCAGCGTTGAGTGGAGAAGGAGGTCTAGGCAAACCCAGACTGAAGCTTTCTTT. Translating gives CSVEWRRRSRQTQTEAFF.

V is TRBV4-1 and J is TRBJ2-7, with TRBD2 identical over 14 bases. Germline CDR1 is MGHRA and CDR2 is YSYEKL. The CDR3 loop spans 22 amino acids. The V gene end was trimmed by 4 bases and the J gene end by 0 bases; junction bases not matched to a gene: 20. In nucleotides, the CDR3 is TGCGCCAGCAGCCTACAAATCCTTGGACTAGCGGGAGGAGGAAGGAGCTCCTACGAGCAGTACTTC. Its translation: CASSLQILGLAGGGRSSYEQYF.

This clone appeared a single time. The chain combines TRBV2 with TRBJ2-2; the match to TRBD2 covers 14 bases. This CDR3 is built from 16 residues. Trimming cost V 5 bases and J 4 bases; bases outside gene matches: 3. CDR1 and CDR2 (germline): SNHLY, FYNNEI. CDR3 DNA: TGTGCCAGCAGTAGACTAGCGGGGGGGTCCACCGGGGAGCTGTTTTTT. The encoded protein is CASSRLAGGSTGELFF.

The gene calls are TRBV29-1 and TRBJ2-6; a weak D match, TRBD1 (5 bases). Germline values: CDR1 SQVTM, CDR2 ANQGSEA. The CDR3 covers 13 residues. Trimming took 4 bases from V and 8 from J, leaving 12 bases between them. As DNA, the CDR3 is TGCAGCGTTGTAATCCAGGGCACCAACGTCCTGACTTTC. Translating it yields CSVVIQGTNVLTF.